Sequencing of this T cell receptor (beta chain) was carried out in a study of cytomegalovirus exposure and HLA in healthy donors. A single count supports this clone. Its specificity is unknown. Whereas donors were nominally healthy upon sampling, unrecorded immune exposures were probable. Whole-study findings and limits: It was reported that the classifier diagnosed cytomegalovirus status with high specificity and sensitivity in both the original and validation cohorts.

Researchers ran the PCR with 60 Vbeta and 13 Jbeta primers. Measured with immunoSEQ multiplex PCR; TCRdb has only the in-frame clones, and not every one. Of around 160,000 clones in the sample, roughly 70% are singletons; the top ten hold 2.5% to 3%. The sequence was collected from a woman between 35 and 50 years old in good health and CMV-seropositive. Sequencing was done on a sample of PBMCs.

This CDR3 reads CASSPWAGTGGYGYGYTF. The CDR3 nucleotides read TGTGCCAGTAGTCCATGGGCAGGGACAGGGGGCTATGGCTATGGCTACACCTTC. The V call is TRBV19, the J call TRBJ1-2; 12 positions agree with TRBD1. Germline V lookup: CDR1 LNHDA, CDR2 SQIVND (reference sequence). V trimming: 5 bases; J trimming: 4 bases; junction bases outside the gene matches: 14. CDR3 length: 18 residues.